A single sample gave rise to the 12 T cell receptor beta chains below, sequenced in a study of cytomegalovirus exposure and HLA in healthy donors (dated by TCRdb to the late 2010s). The method behind the library was the immunoSEQ multiplex PCR assay. A mixture of 60 forward primers for TCR Vbeta segments and 13 reverse primers for TCR Jbeta segments was used in the multiplex PCR. The table was pulled from immuneACCESS by TCRdb, which kept in-frame rearrangements only. Such tables lose some clones; where checked, under half of the loss comes from unresolved V genes, and the rest has no known cause. The sample records about 130,000 clones, approximately 81% of which are singletons. Together, the top ten hold 1.5% to 2.5% of the sample. The sequenced sample consisted of PBMCs. Receptor source: a man aged 18 to 30 in good health and CMV-seronegative.

J is TRBJ2-1 and V is TRBV25-1; 7 positions agree with TRBD1. CDR3 size: 17 residues. The germline V gene encodes CDR1 MGHDK and CDR2 SYGVNS. Trimming removed 1 base from V and 4 bases from J; junction bases left unmatched: 10. CDR3: CASSESLRTGLYNEQFF. DNA for the CDR3: TGTGCCAGCAGTGAATCCCTTAGGACAGGTCTTTACAATGAGCAGTTCTTC.

This clone appeared a few times. The chain joins TRBV5-6 to TRBJ1-2, with D hard to call. The CDR3 totals 12 residues. Germline CDR1 and CDR2: SGHDT and YYEEEE. V lost 1 base to trimming and J lost 7 bases, with 8 bases between them. For the CDR3, the DNA is TGTGCCAGCAGCTTGATGCGTGGTGGCTACACCTTC. The encoded protein is CASSLMRGGYTF.

The chain uses TRBV9 and TRBJ1-2, with a possible D match to TRBD1 (6 bases). The V end was cut by 7 bases, the J end by 0 bases, with 13 bases between. CDR3 length: 14 amino acids. In germline, CDR1 is SGDLS, CDR2 YYNGEE. In DNA form, the CDR3 reads TGTGCCAGCCAGACAGGCCGAACTAACTATGGCTACACCTTC. The encoded protein is CASQTGRTNYGYTF.

The chain combines TRBV4-1 with TRBJ2-4, with 7 bases aligning to TRBD2. Germline lookup yields CDR1 MGHRA and CDR2 YSYEKL. Losses at the gene ends were 1 base for V and 0 bases for J; bases not matched to a gene: 6. The CDR3 is made up of 17 amino acids. This CDR3 reads CASSQGVLAVAKNIQYF. The CDR3 coding sequence is TGCGCCAGCAGCCAAGGGGTTCTAGCGGTAGCCAAAAACATTCAGTACTTC.

The chain uses TRBV2 and TRBJ1-6, with 7 bases identical to TRBD1. This CDR3 comprises 15 residues. Germline V lookup: CDR1 SNHLY, CDR2 FYNNEI. The junction had 3 bases not matched to a gene; V was cut back by 2 bases and J by 5 bases. The CDR3 nucleotides are TGTGCCAGCAGTGAAAGACAGGGCAATAATTCACCCCTCCACTTT. This gives the protein CASSERQGNNSPLHF. Using reference TRBV2 and TRBJ1-6 for the parts outside the CDR3, the full variable domain is EPEVTQTPSHQVTQMGQEVILRCVPISNHLYFYWYRQILGQKVEFLVSFYNNEISEKSEIFDDQFSVERPDGSNFTLKIRSTKLEDSAMYFCASSERQGNNSPLHFGNGTRLTVT.

The rearrangement joins TRBV5-1 to TRBJ1-6, with D maybe TRBD1 (5 bases). The CDR3 totals 16 residues. Trimming removed 1 base from V and 8 bases from J, with 16 bases in between. Germline V gives CDR1 SGHRS, CDR2 YFSETQ. The CDR3 here is CASSLSAGLRDSPLHF. The CDR3 bases are TGCGCCAGCAGCTTGTCGGCAGGGCTTCGAGATTCACCCCTCCACTTT. The complete variable domain, with remaining parts taken from reference TRBV5-1 and TRBJ1-6, reads KAGVTQTPRYLIKTRGQQVTLSCSPISGHRSVSWYQQTPGQGLQFLFEYFSETQRNKGNFPGRFSGRQFSNSRSEMNVSTLELGDSALYLCASSLSAGLRDSPLHFGNGTRLTVT.

This clone was counted a single time. The chain links TRBV11-2 to TRBJ2-7; 9 positions agree with TRBD2. The germline V gene encodes CDR1 SGHAT and CDR2 FQNNGV. The trim removed 1 base at V and 3 bases at J, leaving 7 bases unmatched. The CDR3 is 16 residues long. CDR3 in amino acids: CASSLAASGKVYEQYF. The CDR3 DNA reads as TGTGCCAGCAGCTTAGCGGCTAGCGGGAAGGTCTACGAGCAGTACTTC.

The genes are TRBV7-8 and TRBJ2-7; a weak D match, TRBD2 (6 bases). Trimming shortened V by 3 bases and J by 0 bases, and 6 bases separated the two germline ends. From germline, CDR1 is SGHVS and CDR2 FQNEAQ. CDR3 length equals 13 residues. The CDR3 nucleotides read TGTGCCAGCAGCTTCGGGGGCTCCTACGAGCAGTACTTC. It encodes CASSFGGSYEQYF.

V and J are TRBV9 and TRBJ2-3; TRBD2 might be the D (5 bases). The CDR3 sequence is 13 residues long. Trimming shortened V by 3 bases and J by 4 bases, and 9 bases separated the two germline ends. Germline loops: CDR1 SGDLS, CDR2 YYNGEE. The CDR3 region is CASSDGRADTQYF. CDR3 nucleotides: TGTGCCAGCAGCGACGGGCGGGCAGATACGCAGTATTTT.

The chain has TRBV7-8 and TRBJ1-6; possibly TRBD1 for D (6 bases). Trimming stripped 1 base from V and 10 bases from J, with 11 bases between. The germline V gene has CDR1 SGHVS and CDR2 FQNEAQ. The CDR3 runs 14 residues. The CDR3 reads CASSLGRDISPLHF. DNA for the CDR3: TGTGCCAGCAGCTTAGGCAGGGACATCTCACCCCTCCACTTT.

CDR3 in amino acids: CASSRAPGQGSSPLHF. The CDR3 DNA follows: TGCGCCAGCAGCCGCGCGCCGGGACAGGGTTCTTCACCCCTCCACTTT. The chain joins TRBV4-1 to TRBJ1-6; 9 bases map to TRBD1. Germline V gene lookup returns CDR1 MGHRA and CDR2 YSYEKL. Trimming cost V 4 bases and J 9 bases; bases outside gene matches: 10. CDR3 length: 16 amino acids.

The chain employs TRBV5-1 and TRBJ2-7; 8 nucleotides line up with TRBD1. After removal of 4 bases from V and 4 bases from J, the junction contained 10 bases not matched to a gene. The CDR3 is 15 residues long. The V gene's germline CDR1 is SGHRS and CDR2 YFSETQ. CDR3 sequence reads: CASSPMGQGAYEQYF. CDR3 nucleotide sequence: TGCGCCAGCAGCCCCATGGGGCAGGGGGCATACGAGCAGTACTTC. The full variable domain, its missing parts supplied by reference TRBV5-1 and TRBJ2-7, is KAGVTQTPRYLIKTRGQQVTLSCSPISGHRSVSWYQQTPGQGLQFLFEYFSETQRNKGNFPGRFSGRQFSNSRSEMNVSTLELGDSALYLCASSPMGQGAYEQYFGPGTRLTVT.